What follows is one T cell receptor beta chain and its context. Its antigen is still unknown. The sample holds no much larger clone one base away, and base qualities are not on file. TCRbeta CDR3 regions were amplified from genomic DNA by means of the immunoSEQ Assay, a bias-controlled multiplex PCR. Under the source paper's analysis protocol: Nucleated cell counts per sample were estimated from amplification of reference gene primers within the assay. Sequence reads were collapsed and filtered to measure the absolute abundance of every unique TCRbeta CDR3 rearrangement. For each sample, productive Simpson clonality was calculated by taking the square root of Simpson's diversity index across productive rearrangements. TCRdb stores this immuneACCESS table with in-frame sequences only. Part of the clones is absent; in the studies checked, under half of the shortfall reflects unresolved V genes, and no reason is known for the rest. For V, J and clone size, that table is used; D and trimming come from the DNA. Within this sample are over 250,000 clones, with approximately 86% of them counted one time only. The ten biggest clones cover around 10% of the sample.

Another Seattle source contributed samples from volunteer blood donors who had recovered from COVID-19. Each collaborating institution followed its own protocols to collect whole blood in K2EDTA tubes. For TCRbeta analysis, collaborators shipped samples in one of three forms: frozen whole blood, isolated PBMCs, or DNA extracted from either of those sample types. The data are from a study of blood T cell repertoires in COVID-19 (dated by TCRdb to the early 2020s). In terms of the full investigation: The collaborator samples originated in the United States, Italy and Spain and spanned the acute and convalescent phases of COVID-19. The material from the prospective study consisted of cDNA or gDNA derived from T cells, B-cell-depleted T cells, or PBMCs. Subjects who had been exposed to COVID-19, were actively infected with it, or had recovered from it provided the deeply sampled blood TCRbeta repertoires that made up the dataset. The repertoires were released in a freely available public database intended as a resource for research on the immune response to SARS-CoV-2. Samples came from the ongoing ImmuneRACE study (first 160 participants) plus 1,254 subjects from 6 global collaborators. Sample metadata almost always included a de-identified subject ID, COVID-19 status, age in years and sex. HLA class I and class II types, where available, came from metadata supplied by the sample provider rather than from assay-based typing. General conclusions and limits of the study: The quantity of clinical and demographic metadata differed by source and by participant and was supplied without curation.

From V the trimming removes 4 bases and from J it removes 5 bases, while the gene matches leave 2 bases of the junction unaccounted for. Sequences MNHEY (CDR1) and SVGAGI (CDR2) are obtained from the germline V gene. Its CDR3 holds 15 amino acids, cysteine through phenylalanine. Solely the CDR3 DNA is kept, with 45 bases framed from the first base. The specimen sequenced was peripheral blood. This receptor was identified in a man aged 40-55 years who had recovered from COVID-19. This chain is built from TRBV6-5 and TRBJ2-5, and TRBD2 aligns with 15 junction nucleotides. The base sequence is TGTGCCAGCAGTTCGGGACTAGCGGGGGGTGAGACCCAGTACTTC. This yields the protein CASSSGLAGGETQYF.